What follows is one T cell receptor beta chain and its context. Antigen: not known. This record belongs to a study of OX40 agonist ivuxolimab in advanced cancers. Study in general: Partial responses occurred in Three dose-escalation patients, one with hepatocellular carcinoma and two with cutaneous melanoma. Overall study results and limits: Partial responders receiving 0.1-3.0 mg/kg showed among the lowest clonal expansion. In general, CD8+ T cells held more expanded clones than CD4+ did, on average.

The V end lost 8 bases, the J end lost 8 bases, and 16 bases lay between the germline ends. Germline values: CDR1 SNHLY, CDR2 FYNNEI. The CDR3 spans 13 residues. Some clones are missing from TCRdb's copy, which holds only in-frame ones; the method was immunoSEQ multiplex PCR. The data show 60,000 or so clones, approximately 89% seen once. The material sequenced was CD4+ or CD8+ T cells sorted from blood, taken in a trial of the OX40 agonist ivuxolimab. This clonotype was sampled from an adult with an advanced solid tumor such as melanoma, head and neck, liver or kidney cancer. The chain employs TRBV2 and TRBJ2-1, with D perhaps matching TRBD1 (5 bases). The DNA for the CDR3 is TGTGCCAGCGCCCAGGGCGTTTACGATGAGCAGTTCTTC. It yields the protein CASAQGVYDEQFF.